These 21 T cell receptor beta chains originate from one sample sequenced in a study of response to subunit inactivated influenza vaccine. TCRdb independently ran MiXCR on the RT-PCR reads; one entry per CDR3 protein. The profile shows 560,000 or so distinct CDR3 sequences, less than 8% of them singletons. The sequencing used PBMCs from blood, collected less than 30 months after vaccination. Receptors originate from a man in his fifties or sixties who received an inactivated influenza vaccine.

This clonotype came up a few times. The V call is TRBV11-3, the J call TRBJ1-5; no clear D gene. Per germline, CDR1 SGHNT and CDR2 YENEEA. Trimming pared 7 bases from V and 15 bases from J, leaving 13 bases between. The CDR3 loop spans 10 amino acids. The DNA of the CDR3 is TGTGCCAGCACCCCCACCCCTCCGCATTTT. Translated: CASTPTPPHF.

This clonotype has a handful of counts. The chain combines TRBV27 with TRBJ2-2; D is perhaps TRBD2 (6 bases). Deletions cut 2 bases from V and 6 bases from J, with 10 bases between. The V gene's germline CDR1 is MNHEY and CDR2 SMNVEV (reference sequence). The CDR3 is made up of 14 amino acids. The CDR3 nucleotides read TGTGCCAGCAGTTTAACTAGCTTCCCCGGGGAGCTGTTTTTT. Residues: CASSLTSFPGELFF.

This clonotype has only a few counts. The chain is built from TRBV20-1 and TRBJ2-3; D remains ambiguous. V dropped 5 bases and J dropped 2 bases, with 14 bases sitting between them. Germline V CDR1 and CDR2: DFQATT, SNEGSKA (reference sequence). CDR3 length: 14 amino acids. Here the CDR3 DNA reads TGCAGTGCTGAGGAGCAGGTTAACACAGATACGCAGTATTTT. Encoded protein: CSAEEQVNTDTQYF.

This clonotype has a single count. It may be a read error: a sequence one base away is much more abundant. The chain uses TRBV10-3 and TRBJ2-1, with TRBD2 matching 11 bases. CDR3 length equals 17 residues. Germline lookup yields CDR1 ENHRY and CDR2 SYGVKD. The junction had 13 bases not matched to a gene; V was cut back by 7 bases and J by 5 bases. CDR3 sequence reads: CAITPQPVLAGDNEQFF. CDR3 in DNA: TGTGCCATCACCCCCCAACCGGTACTAGCGGGAGACAATGAGCAGTTCTTC.

The table lists this clonotype with many counts. This chain joins TRBV12-3 or TRBV12-4 and TRBJ1-2, with D possibly TRBD1 on 5 matching bases. The length of the CDR3 is 18 residues. Trimming pared 2 bases from V and 1 base from J, leaving 20 bases between. CDR3 coding DNA: TGTGCCAGCAGTTTAATCTGGGGCTTGGACCGTGATAACTATGGCTACACCTTC. This sequence encodes CASSLIWGLDRDNYGYTF.

At least ten counts were recorded for this clonotype. The chain carries TRBV29-1 and TRBJ2-1; maybe TRBD2 (6 bases). V was cut by 3 bases and J by 10 bases, with 13 bases left in between. The CDR3 is 12 amino acids. Per the germline V gene, CDR1 is SQVTM and CDR2 is ANQGSEA. CDR3: CSVDSRREEQFF. DNA for the CDR3: TGCAGCGTTGATTCTAGGAGGGAAGAGCAGTTCTTC.

This clonotype was seen at least ten times. The chain recombines TRBV5-6 with TRBJ2-5; D may match TRBD1 or TRBD2 (6 bases each). V lost 4 bases and J 0 bases, leaving 10 bases between the germline ends. The V gene's germline CDR1 is SGHDT and CDR2 YYEEEE. This CDR3 has 14 residues. The chain's CDR3 is CASSRRGNQETQYF. CDR3 nucleotide sequence: TGTGCCAGCAGCCGGAGGGGGAACCAAGAGACCCAGTACTTC.

This clonotype appeared a few times. This rearrangement joins TRBV2 to TRBJ2-4; D may correspond to TRBD1 or TRBD2 (6 bases each). This CDR3 spans 12 amino acids. Germline CDR1 reads SNHLY; CDR2 reads FYNNEI. V gave up 7 bases and J gave up 7 bases, with 11 bases separating them. As DNA, the CDR3 is TGTGCCAGCAAGGAAGGGGGGAACATTCAGTACTTC. Amino acids: CASKEGGNIQYF.

This chain joins TRBV29-1 and TRBJ1-5; no firm D call. The CDR3 loop spans 13 amino acids. Trimming left V 6 bases short and J 7 bases short, with 16 bases between. CDR1 SQVTM and CDR2 ANQGSEA come from the germline V gene. In DNA, the CDR3 is TGCAGCGTCGTACTCGGGGAGGGACAGCCCCAGCATTTT. This sequence encodes CSVVLGEGQPQHF.

The chain is built from TRBV4-1 and TRBJ1-2; no clear D. Per germline, CDR1 MGHRA and CDR2 YSYEKL. The V and J ends lost 3 bases and 1 base respectively, with 15 bases between them. This CDR3 region has 16 residues. CDR3 sequence (DNA): TGCGCCAGCAGCCACCTCGTAGTCACCCGTAACTATGGCTACACCTTC. Encoded protein: CASSHLVVTRNYGYTF.

This clonotype has only a few counts. The V gene is TRBV7-8, the J gene TRBJ2-1; D remains ambiguous. With 5 bases removed from V and 6 bases from J, the gap between germline ends came to 17 bases. The CDR3 length is 15 residues. Germline V CDR1 and CDR2: SGHVS, FQNEAQ. The CDR3 DNA reads as TGTGCCAGCAGCGCGCTCCTATTTAGAGTCAATGAGCAGTTCTTC. It is translated as CASSALLFRVNEQFF.

This clonotype was counted only a few times. The gene calls are TRBV29-1 and TRBJ2-1; D not resolved. With 6 bases removed from V and 8 bases from J, the gap between germline ends came to 8 bases. This CDR3 region has 10 residues. Germline-derived CDR1 and CDR2 are SQVTM and ANQGSEA. CDR3 sequence: CSVEYDEQFF. The DNA of the CDR3 is TGCAGCGTCGAATATGATGAGCAGTTCTTC.

The chain has TRBV5-1 and TRBJ1-2; D is undetermined. This CDR3 has 14 amino acids. Trimming took off 0 bases at V and 8 bases at J, with 14 bases between the two ends. Germline V gene data show CDR1 as SGHRS and CDR2 as YFSETQ. The CDR3 sequence: CASSLGPRMGGYTF. CDR3 in DNA: TGCGCCAGCAGCTTGGGACCGCGAATGGGCGGCTACACCTTC.

This clonotype was found many times. The chain joins TRBV20-1 to TRBJ2-1; the match to TRBD2 covers 10 bases. CDR1 is DFQATT, CDR2 SNEGSKA, per germline (reference sequence). The J segment lost 5 bases and the V segment lost 1 base, leaving 2 bases of the junction unmatched. CDR3 size: 14 residues. The CDR3 loop is CSARGGTSDNEQFF. For the CDR3, the DNA is TGCAGTGCTAGAGGTGGGACTAGCGACAATGAGCAGTTCTTC.

The chain links TRBV5-1 to TRBJ1-1; the D gene is possibly TRBD1 (5 bases). The V gene's germline CDR1 is SGHRS and CDR2 YFSETQ. The CDR3 is 11 residues long. V was clipped by 3 bases and J by 6 bases, with 6 bases between them. The DNA of the CDR3 is TGCGCCAGCAGCTGGGGGTCTGAAGCTTTCTTT. Residues: CASSWGSEAFF.

This chain links TRBV9 with TRBJ2-7; possible D gene TRBD2, 6 bases. The CDR3 length is 18 residues. The germline gives CDR1 SGDLS, CDR2 YYNGEE. V gave up 6 bases and J gave up 3 bases, with 28 bases separating them. The chain's CDR3 is CASTNPTGGSVVGYEQYF. The CDR3, as DNA: TGTGCCAGCACCAATCCGACCGGAGGGTCGGTTGTAGGCTACGAGCAGTACTTC.

This clonotype turned up a few times. J is TRBJ2-2 and V is TRBV18, with TRBD1 matching 7 bases. The germline V gene has CDR1 KGHSH and CDR2 LQKENI. Trimming cost V 3 bases and J 6 bases; bases outside gene matches: 1. This CDR3 is 13 amino acids long. DNA of the CDR3: TGTGCCAGCTCACCTGGACAGGCCGGGGAGCTGTTTTTT. Amino acid sequence: CASSPGQAGELFF.

The J gene is TRBJ2-3, the V gene TRBV20-1; perhaps D is TRBD1 or TRBD2 (6 bases each). Germline V gene lookup returns CDR1 DFQATT and CDR2 SNEGSKA (reference sequence). V shed 6 bases and J shed 2 bases, with 24 bases lying between them. There are 17 residues in the CDR3. Here the CDR3 DNA reads TGCAGTGCCCAACCCTGGAGTACGGGGGCCCACACAGATACGCAGTATTTT. Translation gives CSAQPWSTGAHTDTQYF.

This clonotype was seen only a few times. The chain couples TRBV27 to TRBJ2-5; the D gene is possibly TRBD1 (6 bases). Per germline, CDR1 MNHEY and CDR2 SMNVEV (reference sequence). This CDR3 contains 15 residues. Deletions cut 4 bases from V and 8 bases from J, with 20 bases between. This chain's CDR3 is CASSSLTGSKRTQYF. CDR3 bases: TGTGCCAGCAGTTCCTTGACAGGATCCAAGAGAACCCAGTACTTC.

This clonotype was counted ten times or more. V gene TRBV27 combines with J gene TRBJ2-4; 8 bases line up with TRBD2. In germline, CDR1 is MNHEY, CDR2 SMNVEV (reference sequence). The V segment lost 6 bases and the J segment 3 bases; nucleotides outside the gene matches: 16. The CDR3 covers 18 residues. The CDR3 DNA sequence: TGTGCCAGCAGCCGATCCCGGCGGGGGGCTTTGGACAAAAACATTCAGTACTTC. It is translated as CASSRSRRGALDKNIQYF.

The table lists this clonotype with many counts. The chain links TRBV4-1 to TRBJ1-4; TRBD1 aligns across 7 bases. Looked up from germline, CDR1 is MGHRA and CDR2 is YSYEKL. Germline trimming cut 0 bases from V and 5 bases from J; bases unmatched to any gene: 3. The CDR3 runs 15 residues. The CDR3 protein is CASSQDVTGNEKLFF. As DNA, the CDR3 is TGCGCCAGCAGCCAAGATGTGACAGGGAATGAAAAACTGTTTTTT.